Listed below are T cell receptor beta chains from one sample, sequenced in a study of preoperative IRX-2 immunotherapy in early breast cancer. Libraries were prepared by immunoSEQ multiplex PCR; TCRdb keeps only in-frame clonotypes and omits some of them. The data show thousands of clones, with 75% to 85% seen just once and about 15% held by the top ten. Material: tumor tissue, obtained after IRX-2 immunotherapy. The receptors come from a human donor with breast cancer. The CDR3 runs from the conserved cysteine through the conserved F or W. D genes are given only for firm matches. The size entry is marked missing in some rows and otherwise reads once, few, many or a size class.

TRBJ1-2 . TRBV6-8 . TGTGCCAGCAGCCGACAGGATTACAATGGCTACACCTTC CASSRQDYNGYTF
TRBJ2-1 . TRBV28 . TGTGCCAGCAGTTTGGGACTGCTGGTGAATGAGCAGTTCTTC CASSLGLLVNEQFF
TRBJ1-1 large TRBV11-3 TRBD1 TGTGCCAGCAGCTGGACCCGGGACAGGAAGGAGAACACTGAAGCTTTCTTT CASSWTRDRKENTEAFF
TRBJ2-2 . TRBV18 . TGTGCCAGCTCACCACGGGACATCGGGTCCGGGGAGCTGTTTTTT CASSPRDIGSGELFF
TRBJ1-1 . TRBV5-1 . TGCGCCAGCAGCTTGGTGGCAGGGGCCATGAACACTGAAGCTTTCTTT CASSLVAGAMNTEAFF
TRBJ1-5 few TRBV6-8 TRBD1 TGTGCCAGCAGCGATTACAGGGGACTCAATCAGCCCCAGCATTTT CASSDYRGLNQPQHF
TRBJ1-4 . TRBV11-3 TRBD1 TGTGCCAGCAGCTTGGGGGACAGGGGTGGCGAAAAACTGTTTTTT CASSLGDRGGEKLFF
TRBJ1-2 . TRBV10-2 TRBD1 TGCGCCAGCGGCGGGCTGGGGACAGGGGTTAATGGTGGCTACACCTTC CASGGLGTGVNGGYTF
TRBJ1-1 . TRBV23-1 . TGCGCCAGCAGCTTTAGGCAGGGTTACATGAACACTGAAGCTTTCTTT CASSFRQGYMNTEAFF
TRBJ1-5 . TRBV23-1 . TGCGCCAGCAGCCGGGACAGCAATCAGCCCCAGCATTTT CASSRDSNQPQHF
TRBJ1-1 . TRBV10-3 . TGTGCCATCAGTGAGATAGGGGGGAACACTGAAGCTTTCTTT CAISEIGGNTEAFF
TRBJ1-6 . TRBV19 . TGTGCCAGTAGTGCAGGGACATCCTATTCACCCCTCCACTTT CASSAGTSYSPLHF
TRBJ2-7 . TRBV7-1 . TGTGCCAGCAGCTTAGGGGGACTCCGAAGGTACGAGCAGTACTTC CASSLGGLRRYEQYF
TRBJ2-5 . TRBV30 . TGTGCCTGGAGCGCACTACAAGAGACCCAGTACTTC CAWSALQETQYF
TRBJ1-2 . TRBV29-1 . TGCAGCGGCCGGGGTGAGGGCTATGGCTACACCTTC CSGRGEGYGYTF
TRBJ1-6 . TRBV6-4 TRBD1 TGTGCCAGCAGTAGAAACAGGGGTTACAGCAGTTCACCCCTCCACTTT CASSRNRGYSSSPLHF
TRBJ1-4 . TRBV5-1 TRBD1 TGCGCCAGCAGCTTGGGGACAGGGGGCAATGAAAAACTGTTTTTT CASSLGTGGNEKLFF
TRBJ1-2 . TRBV19 . TGTGCCAGTAGTATGAAAGAAGGGCGGAACTATGGCTACACCTTC CASSMKEGRNYGYTF
TRBJ1-6 . TRBV7-1 . TGTGCCAGCAGCTTAGCCTTGCGGTCTAATTCACCCCTCCACTTT CASSLALRSNSPLHF
TRBJ2-4 . TRBV6-8 . TGTGCCAGCAGTGGGGAGCTAGCCAAAAACATTCAGTACTTC CASSGELAKNIQYF
TRBJ1-2 . TRBV6-8 TRBD1 TGTGCCAGCAGTCCCCTACCAGGGGGCACCTCTCGCTATGGCTACACCTTC CASSPLPGGTSRYGYTF
TRBJ2-5 . TRBV18 . TGTGCCAGCTCACTGCGTGAGGAGACCCAGTACTTC CASSLREETQYF
TRBJ1-1 . TRBV19 . TGTGCCAGTAGCGCCAACCGACGGGATGAAGCTTTCTTT CASSANRRDEAFF
TRBJ1-5 . TRBV30 TRBD1 TGTGCCTGGAGATTACAGGGGGCGAGCAATCAGCCCCAGCATTTT CAWRLQGASNQPQHF
TRBJ2-7 . TRBV10-3 . TGTGCCATCAGTGAGTCGGTAGCCTACGAGCAGTACTTC CAISESVAYEQYF
TRBJ1-1 . TRBV14 . TGTGCCAGCAGCCAAGTAAAGAGCACTGAAGCTTTCTTT CASSQVKSTEAFF
TRBJ1-2 . TRBV6-1 . TGTGCCATCAGTGAAGACAGGAACTATGGCTACACCTTC CAISEDRNYGYTF
TRBJ2-7 . TRBV19 . TGTGCCAGTAGCCGCTTTAGGGGGGAGTTAGGCGAGCAGTACTTC CASSRFRGELGEQYF
TRBJ1-5 . TRBV7-1 . TGTGCCAGCAGCTTAGGTGAAGGGTACAATCAGCCCCAGCATTTT CASSLGEGYNQPQHF
TRBJ1-2 . TRBV5-1 TRBD1 TGCGCCAGCAGCGAAGGGGACAGACCCCTGGGCAACTATGGCTACACCTTC CASSEGDRPLGNYGYTF
TRBJ1-1 once TRBV5-1 TRBD1 TGCGCCAGCAGCTTGGCCGGAGGGGGCTCCACTGAAGCTTTCTTT CASSLAGGGSTEAFF
TRBJ2-3 . TRBV30 TRBD2 TGTGCCTGGAGTGTAGGGCCCGGGGGGGCCACAGATACGCAGTATTTT CAWSVGPGGATDTQYF
TRBJ1-4 . TRBV5-1 . TGCGCCACCGAAAACCAGGGACGGGGTAATGAAAAACTGTTTTTT CATENQGRGNEKLFF
TRBJ1-5 . TRBV19 . TGTGCCAGTACGGCGTGGGGCCAGGGAAATCAGCCCCAGCATTTT CASTAWGQGNQPQHF
TRBJ2-3 once TRBV6-8 TRBD2 TGTGCCATCAGCGCCCGGACTAGGATGGCAGATACGCAGTATTTT CAISARTRMADTQYF
TRBJ1-3 . TRBV6-8 . TGTGCCAGCAGTTACTCGAGGGAATCCCTCTCTGGAAACACCATATATTTT CASSYSRESLSGNTIYF
TRBJ2-1 few TRBV30 TRBD1 TGTGCCTGGAGCCGAGGGGCAGGGGGCTACAATGAGCAGTTCTTC CAWSRGAGGYNEQFF
TRBJ1-2 . TRBV28 TRBD1 TGTGCCAGCAGTTCCATGGGCCACAGGGGGCGGGAGCGTTATGGCTACACCTTC CASSSMGHRGRERYGYTF
TRBJ1-2 few TRBV1 . TGCGCCAGCAGCCAAGGGCGAAACATCCCCTATGGCTACACCTTC CASSQGRNIPYGYTF
TRBJ1-6 . TRBV19 . TGTGCCAGTAGTCTCATCAGCGATTCACCCCTCCACTTT CASSLISDSPLHF
TRBJ1-2 . TRBV19 . TGTGCCAGTAGTGCCGGAGCTAACTATGGCTACACCTTC CASSAGANYGYTF
TRBJ1-5 . TRBV6-8 . TGTGCCAGCAGTTACCGTAATGTGGCGTATAGCAATCAGCCCCAGCATTTT CASSYRNVAYSNQPQHF
TRBJ2-7 . TRBV7-7 . TGTGCCAGCAGCTTTGGACCGGGACAAACTTACGAGCAGTACTTC CASSFGPGQTYEQYF
TRBJ1-1 . TRBV1 . TGCGCCAGCAGCCTACAATGGGTCAGCCTAAACACTGAAGCTTTCTTT CASSLQWVSLNTEAFF